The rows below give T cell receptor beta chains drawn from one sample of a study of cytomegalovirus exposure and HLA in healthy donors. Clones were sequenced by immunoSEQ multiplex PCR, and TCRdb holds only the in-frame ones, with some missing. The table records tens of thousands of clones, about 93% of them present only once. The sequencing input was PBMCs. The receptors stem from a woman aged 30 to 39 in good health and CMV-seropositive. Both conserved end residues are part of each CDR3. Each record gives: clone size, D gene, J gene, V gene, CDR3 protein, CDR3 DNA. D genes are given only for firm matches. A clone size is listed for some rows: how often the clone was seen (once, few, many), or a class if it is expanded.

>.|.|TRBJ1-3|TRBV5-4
CASSLRLGRALSGNTIYF
TGTGCCAGCAGCTTGCGGTTGGGCAGGGCCCTCTCTGGAAACACCATATATTTT
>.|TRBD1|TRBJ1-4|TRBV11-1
CASSTGAGEKLFF
TGTGCCAGCAGCACAGGGGCAGGAGAAAAACTGTTTTTT
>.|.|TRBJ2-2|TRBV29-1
CSVVQTGELFF
TGCAGCGTTGTTCAAACCGGGGAGCTGTTTTTT
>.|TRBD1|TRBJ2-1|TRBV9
CASSPGQGAYNEQFF
TGTGCCAGCAGCCCGGGACAGGGAGCCTACAATGAGCAGTTCTTC
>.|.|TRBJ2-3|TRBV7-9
CASSVGDTQYF
TGTGCCAGCAGCGTCGGAGATACGCAGTATTTT
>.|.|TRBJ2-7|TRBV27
CASSSFQGYEQYF
TGTGCCAGCAGCTCCTTCCAGGGCTACGAGCAGTACTTC
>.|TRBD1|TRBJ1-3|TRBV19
CASSTRTGGTSGNTIYF
TGTGCCAGTAGTACCAGGACAGGCGGAACCTCTGGAAACACCATATATTTT
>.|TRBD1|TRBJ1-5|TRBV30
CAWSSDRDPIVSQHF
TGTGCCTGGAGTTCGGACAGGGACCCCATAGTTTCCCAGCATTTT
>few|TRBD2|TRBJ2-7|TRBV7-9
CASSLAAGGLYEQYF
TGTGCCAGCAGCCTCGCGGCGGGAGGGCTCTACGAGCAGTACTTC
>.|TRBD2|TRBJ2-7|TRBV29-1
CSVVGLAGVSSYEQYF
TGCAGCGTGGTTGGACTAGCGGGGGTTAGCTCCTACGAGCAGTACTTC
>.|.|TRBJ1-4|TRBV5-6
CASSLASGLRNEKLFF
TGTGCCAGCAGCTTGGCCTCAGGACTCAGAAACGAAAAACTGTTTTTT
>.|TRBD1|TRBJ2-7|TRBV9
CASSNTGESYEQYF
TGTGCCAGCAGCAACACAGGGGAGTCCTACGAGCAGTACTTC
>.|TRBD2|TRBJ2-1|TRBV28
CASSTGTMFNEQFF
TGTGCCAGCAGTACCGGGACTATGTTCAATGAGCAGTTCTTC
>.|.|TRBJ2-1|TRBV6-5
CASSTLDSSYNEQFF
TGTGCCAGCAGTACCCTTGACAGTTCCTACAATGAGCAGTTCTTC
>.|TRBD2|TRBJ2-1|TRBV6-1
CASSAQLAGATKNEQFF
TGTGCCAGCAGTGCCCAACTAGCGGGAGCGACCAAGAATGAGCAGTTCTTC
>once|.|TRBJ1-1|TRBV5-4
CASSLQRQRNTEAFF
TGTGCCAGCAGCTTGCAGCGGCAGCGGAACACTGAAGCTTTCTTT
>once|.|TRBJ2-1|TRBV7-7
CASSFARGNEQFF
TGTGCCAGCAGCTTTGCCAGGGGAAATGAGCAGTTCTTC
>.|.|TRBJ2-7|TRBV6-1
CASIRDILRGEQYF
TGTGCCAGCATTCGTGACATTTTAAGGGGCGAGCAGTACTTC
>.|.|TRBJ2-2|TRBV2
CASSPDQGIGGELFF
TGTGCCAGCAGCCCAGATCAGGGAATAGGCGGGGAGCTGTTTTTT
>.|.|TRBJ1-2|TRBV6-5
CASRTQGRDYGYTF
TGTGCCAGCAGGACTCAGGGGAGGGACTATGGCTACACCTTC
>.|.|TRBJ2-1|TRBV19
CASSIVELDEQFF
TGTGCCAGTAGTATTGTCGAACTGGATGAGCAGTTCTTC
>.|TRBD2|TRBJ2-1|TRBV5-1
CASSFGRASELTPYNEQFF
TGCGCCAGCAGCTTCGGGAGGGCCAGTGAATTGACCCCCTACAATGAGCAGTTCTTC
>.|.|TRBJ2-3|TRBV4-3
CASSQDLPGSSTDTQYF
TGCGCCAGCAGCCAAGATTTACCCGGGTCTAGCACAGATACGCAGTATTTT
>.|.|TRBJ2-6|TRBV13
CASSLGRGNSGANVLTF
TGTGCCAGCAGCTTAGGCAGGGGAAACTCTGGGGCCAACGTCCTGACTTTC